This T cell receptor (beta chain) appears in the sequencing data of a study of OX40 agonist ivuxolimab in advanced cancers. Study overall: Those treated in dose escalation had hepatocellular carcinoma, melanoma, renal cell cancer or head and neck cancer.

Germline V gene lookup returns CDR1 SGHTA and CDR2 FQGNSA. The CDR3 has 12 residues. Trimming pared 2 bases from V and 2 bases from J, leaving 4 bases between. The repertoire was sequenced with immunoSEQ multiplex PCR; TCRdb's copy has only in-frame clones and lacks some. Of tens of thousands of clones listed, 75% to 95% were seen once; the top ten hold around 2.6%. The sequence came from an adult with an advanced solid tumor such as melanoma, head and neck, liver or kidney cancer. The V and J genes are TRBV7-2 and TRBJ2-7; no reliable D call. The starting material was CD4+ or CD8+ T cells sorted from blood, obtained in a trial of the OX40 agonist ivuxolimab. The CDR3 region is CASSLRPYEQYF. The CDR3 coding sequence is TGTGCCAGCAGCTTAAGACCCTACGAGCAGTACTTC.